This T cell receptor (beta chain) was sequenced in a study of Graves' ophthalmopathy and Graves' hyperthyroidism. In the study overall: By definition, stable hyperthyroidism involved no ophthalmopathy within 18 months of follow-up.

This CDR3 is 13 amino acids long. The V end lost 10 bases, the J end lost 9 bases, and 19 bases lay between the germline ends. The germline V gene has CDR1 ENHRY and CDR2 SYGVKD. Clinical symptoms, serum thyroxine, TRAb, thyroid ultrasound and orbital computed tomography determined diagnosis. As for this clonotype: The antigen remains undetermined.

The authors amplified TCR beta CDR3 regions, and they did so from RNA transcripts for repertoire sequencing. HTBI-primed first-round RT-PCR preceded second-round multiplex PCR. Via MiXCR, TCRdb re-called the multiplex PCR reads, giving one row per CDR3 protein. The table shows a few hundred thousand distinct CDR3 sequences, with under 45% occurring only once. Overall study findings and caveats: Blood repertoires reportedly contained most expanded thyroid clonotypes above 0.001 frequency. Stable hyperthyroidism and ophthalmopathy were told apart by a 13-signature model, which achieved 85% to 90% sensitivity and just over 80% specificity.

Sequenced sample: peripheral blood or thyroid tissue (not recorded which). V and J are TRBV10-3 and TRBJ2-1; maybe TRBD2 (5 bases). This TCR came from an adult man with Graves' hyperthyroidism. The chain's CDR3 is CATAGAKVGEQFF. CDR3 DNA sequence: TGTGCCACCGCGGGCGCCAAGGTGGGTGAGCAGTTCTTC.